This is a list of T cell receptor beta chains from one sample in a study of post-analysis software for immune sequencing data. MiXCR, applied by TCRdb to the PCR reads, yields one record per CDR3 protein. The sample contains under 650,000 distinct CDR3 sequences, about 40% of which appear only once. Sequencing was done on a sample of blood. All receptors come from a girl between 5 and 17 years old with multiple sclerosis. The CDR3 runs from the conserved cysteine through the conserved F or W. Fields, in order: V gene, J gene, D gene, clone size, CDR3 DNA, CDR3 protein. A D gene is named only where the DNA matches it firmly. The size field is filled for only some rows; it gives once, few, many or a size class.

TRBV29-1	TRBJ2-7	TRBD1	few	TGCAGCGTGCAGGGACAGTACGCCTACGAGCAGTACTTC	CSVQGQYAYEQYF
TRBV12-3/TRBV12-4	TRBJ2-7	-	few	TGTGCCAGCAGTTTATCGGCCACCTACGAGCAGTACTTC	CASSLSATYEQYF
TRBV12-3/TRBV12-4	TRBJ2-4	TRBD1	-	TGTGCCAGCAGTTTGGACAGGGGCCCCTACAATGAGCAGTACTTC	CASSLDRGPYNEQYF
TRBV7-2	TRBJ2-1	TRBD1	-	TGTGCCAGCAGCTCCACAGGGGATGGGGAGCAGTTCTTC	CASSSTGDGEQFF
TRBV29-1	TRBJ2-7	-	few	TGCAGCGTTGATAGCGGCTCCTACGAGCAGTACTTC	CSVDSGSYEQYF
TRBV6-5	TRBJ2-7	TRBD1	few	TGTGCCAGCACCCATATGAGTACCTCAGGGGGACCTAACGAGCAGTACTTC	CASTHMSTSGGPNEQYF
TRBV7-2	TRBJ2-1	TRBD2	-	TGTGCCAGCAGCCGGTTTGGAAGCGGGGGGGCCTCCTACAATGAGCAGTTCTTC	CASSRFGSGGASYNEQFF
TRBV4-2	TRBJ2-7	TRBD2	few	TGTGCCAGCAGCCCTCGAGGGAGGGATACCTACGAGCAGTACTTC	CASSPRGRDTYEQYF
TRBV30	TRBJ2-7	TRBD2	-	TGTGCCTGGAGTGAGCGGGAGAAGAGCTACGAGCAGTACTTC	CAWSEREKSYEQYF
TRBV5-1	TRBJ2-3	TRBD1	-	TGCGCCAGCAACCCGGGACAGAGAACAGATACGCAGTATTTT	CASNPGQRTDTQYF
TRBV20-1	TRBJ2-1	TRBD2	few	TGCAGTGCTAGAGATGGGCTAGCGGCTGAGCAGTTCTTC	CSARDGLAAEQFF
TRBV7-9	TRBJ1-2	TRBD1	-	TGTGCCAGCAGCTTAGACAGGGGGGGGGCCATCGTTGGCTACACCTTC	CASSLDRGGAIVGYTF
TRBV3-1	TRBJ1-2	-	-	TGTGCCAGCAGCCCTTCCGGGGCAAAGAACTATGGCTACACCTTC	CASSPSGAKNYGYTF
TRBV6-5	TRBJ1-2	-	-	TGTGCCAGCAGTTATACCCGGGCGTATGGCTACACCTTC	CASSYTRAYGYTF
TRBV5-1	TRBJ2-3	-	-	TGCGCCAGCAGCCGCCTGGGGGGAGACCCCACAGATACGCAGTATTTT	CASSRLGGDPTDTQYF
TRBV3-1	TRBJ2-1	-	-	TGTGCCAGCAGCCCCATGGCCGTTTGGGGGAATGAGCAGTTCTTC	CASSPMAVWGNEQFF
TRBV29-1	TRBJ1-4	-	-	TGCAGCGCCCTACAGGAGGTGGAAAAACTGTTTTTT	CSALQEVEKLFF
TRBV5-1	TRBJ2-7	TRBD1	few	TGCGCCAGCAGCTCGGGGACAGGCCTCTCCTACGAGCAGTACTTC	CASSSGTGLSYEQYF
TRBV20-1	TRBJ2-1	TRBD2	-	TGCAGTGCCCCAGAGTCGGGAGGGGGCAATGAGCAGTTCTTC	CSAPESGGGNEQFF
TRBV12-3/TRBV12-4	TRBJ2-7	TRBD1	-	TGTGCCAGCACCCTGACCGGGACAGGGGACCACGAGCAGTACTTC	CASTLTGTGDHEQYF
TRBV6-6	TRBJ1-2	-	many	TGTGCCAGCAGTTACCGGACCTGGGACTATGGCTACACCTTC	CASSYRTWDYGYTF
TRBV5-1	TRBJ2-3	-	few	TGCGCCAGCAACCAATATACGCAGTATTTT	CASNQYTQYF
TRBV11-3	TRBJ2-3	-	-	TGTGCCAGCAGCCTTAGCGGAGTTTACCTTAGCACAGATACGCAGTATTTT	CASSLSGVYLSTDTQYF
TRBV12-3/TRBV12-4	TRBJ1-2	TRBD1	few	TGTGCCAGCAGTCCCAATCCCGGGACAGGGTTCCACACCTTC	CASSPNPGTGFHTF
TRBV10-3	TRBJ2-7	TRBD1	-	TGTGCCACGGGGACAGGGTCCTACGAGCAGTACTTC	CATGTGSYEQYF